This T cell receptor (beta chain) was obtained from a study of PD-1 blockade in mismatch repair-deficient tumors. Broader study findings: Tumor-resident clones, often absent from pretreatment blood, expanded after pembrolizumab and then contracted.

On this clone itself: The antigen remains undetermined.

Repertoires were generated with immunoSEQ multiplex PCR, while TCRdb's copy carries only in-frame clones and drops some. The data hold 100,000 to 150,000 clones, with around 87% observed a single time. Per germline, CDR1 SNHLY and CDR2 FYNNEI. The CDR3 totals 18 residues. After removal of 3 bases from V and 0 bases from J, the junction contained 11 bases not matched to a gene. TCRs were sequenced from three patients responding to pembrolizumab. The sequence derives from an adult with mismatch repair-deficient cancer. The sequences come from peripheral blood, collected 44 weeks after starting pembrolizumab. The chain combines TRBV2 with TRBJ2-3; TRBD1 matches 8 bases. CDR3 amino acids: CASSDPRSDRGSTDTQYF. CDR3 bases: TGTGCCAGCAGTGATCCACGATCTGACAGGGGAAGCACAGATACGCAGTATTTT.